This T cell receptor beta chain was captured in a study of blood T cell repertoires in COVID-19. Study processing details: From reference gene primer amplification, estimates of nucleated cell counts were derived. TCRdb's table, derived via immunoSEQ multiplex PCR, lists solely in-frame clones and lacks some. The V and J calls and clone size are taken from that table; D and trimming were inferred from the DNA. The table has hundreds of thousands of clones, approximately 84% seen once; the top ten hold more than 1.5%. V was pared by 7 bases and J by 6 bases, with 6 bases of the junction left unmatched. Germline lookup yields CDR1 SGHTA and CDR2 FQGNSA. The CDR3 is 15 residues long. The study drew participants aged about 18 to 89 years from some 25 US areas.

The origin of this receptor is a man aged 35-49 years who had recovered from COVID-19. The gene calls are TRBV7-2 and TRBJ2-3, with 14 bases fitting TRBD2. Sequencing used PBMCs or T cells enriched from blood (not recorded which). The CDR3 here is CASNPTSGGADTQYF. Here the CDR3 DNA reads TGTGCCAGCAACCCGACTAGCGGGGGGGCCGATACGCAGTATTTT.